Listed below are T cell receptor beta chains from one sample, sequenced in a study of post-analysis software for immune sequencing data. MiXCR, applied by TCRdb to the PCR reads, yields one record per CDR3 protein. The sample gives approximately 730,000 distinct CDR3 sequences, 30% of which show up once; approximately 0.55% is in the top ten. Material: blood. These receptors were collected from a girl between 10 and 17 years old with multiple sclerosis. Both conserved end residues are part of each CDR3. The D gene is left open where the match is weak. Size is omitted from some rows. Given values are once, few, many or a class for expanded clones.

V gene,clone size,D gene,J gene,CDR3 protein,CDR3 DNA
TRBV6-1,few,TRBD2,TRBJ2-1,CASSPTSGMDSSYNEQFF,TGTGCCAGCAGTCCGACTAGCGGGATGGATAGCTCCTACAATGAGCAGTTCTTC
TRBV12-3/TRBV12-4,few,NA,TRBJ2-2,CASSLSPLTELFF,TGTGCCAGCAGTTTATCCCCCCTTACGGAGCTGTTTTTT
TRBV6-2/TRBV6-3,NA,TRBD2,TRBJ2-5,CASSLLAGRQETQYF,TGTGCCAGCAGTCTACTAGCGGGGAGGCAAGAGACCCAGTACTTC
TRBV12-3/TRBV12-4,NA,TRBD1,TRBJ2-7,CASAGQGLQQYF,TGTGCCAGCGCGGGACAGGGTTTACAACAGTACTTC
TRBV6-5,many,TRBD2,TRBJ2-1,CASTDSGGSYNEQFF,TGTGCCAGCACCGACTCGGGGGGCTCCTACAATGAGCAGTTCTTC
TRBV6-1,NA,TRBD1,TRBJ1-1,CASTDRGRGRTEAFF,TGTGCCAGCACCGACAGGGGACGGGGGAGAACTGAAGCTTTCTTT
TRBV20-1,NA,NA,TRBJ1-1,CSARDLGGVFAEAFF,TGCAGTGCTAGAGATCTCGGGGGAGTGTTCGCTGAAGCTTTCTTT
TRBV29-1,few,TRBD1,TRBJ1-1,CSIRTGGATEAFF,TGCAGCATTAGGACAGGGGGTGCCACTGAAGCTTTCTTT
TRBV4-1,many,TRBD1,TRBJ2-5,CASSQLQGARETQYF,TGCGCCAGCAGCCAACTACAGGGGGCTCGGGAGACCCAGTACTTC
TRBV6-5,NA,NA,TRBJ1-1,CASSYSRSGDTEAFF,TGTGCCAGCAGTTACTCGAGGTCCGGGGACACTGAAGCTTTCTTT
TRBV12-3/TRBV12-4,few,NA,TRBJ2-5,CASSLDSQTYQETQYF,TGTGCCAGCAGTTTAGATTCGCAGACGTACCAAGAGACCCAGTACTTC
TRBV6-2/TRBV6-3,NA,NA,TRBJ1-1,CASTGHTLGTEAFF,TGTGCCAGCACCGGACACACCCTTGGGACTGAAGCTTTCTTT
TRBV29-1,NA,NA,TRBJ2-3,CSVVGSDTQYF,TGCAGCGTTGTAGGTTCAGATACGCAGTATTTT
TRBV6-2/TRBV6-3,few,NA,TRBJ2-1,CASSYLRINEQFF,TGTGCCAGCAGTTACCTCAGAATCAATGAGCAGTTCTTC
TRBV7-8,few,NA,TRBJ2-3,CASLGVTADTQYF,TGTGCCAGCCTGGGGGTAACGGCAGATACGCAGTATTTT
TRBV7-2,few,TRBD2,TRBJ2-7,CASSLLAGGGAEQYF,TGTGCCAGCAGCTTGTTAGCGGGAGGGGGCGCCGAGCAGTACTTC
TRBV5-1,NA,TRBD1,TRBJ1-2,CASSSQGARGFSGYTF,TGCGCCAGCAGCTCACAGGGGGCGCGGGGCTTCAGTGGCTACACCTTC